The 10 T cell receptor beta chains reported below all come from one sample, sequenced in a study of T cell changes during pregnancy in multiple sclerosis. Sequenced by immunoSEQ multiplex PCR; TCRdb stores in-frame clones only, minus some. Of around 62,000 clones in the sample, approximately 90% are singletons; the top ten hold roughly 0.7%. The sequences come from CD4+ T cells from peripheral blood mononuclear cells, collected in the first trimester of pregnancy. These receptors were taken from a female donor with multiple sclerosis, enrolled in a pregnancy study.

The chain links TRBV7-2 to TRBJ1-4; weak D call: TRBD1 (6 bases). Germline CDR1 reads SGHTA; CDR2 reads FQGNSA. Trimming stripped 5 bases from V and 0 bases from J, with 13 bases between. CDR3 size: 16 residues. The CDR3 region has the DNA TGTGCCAGCAGCCCCCGACAGGTTGCAACTAATGAAAAACTGTTTTTT. Amino acids: CASSPRQVATNEKLFF.

This rearrangement joins TRBV25-1 to TRBJ1-4; D is perhaps TRBD1 (6 bases). CDR1 MGHDK and CDR2 SYGVNS come from the germline V gene. The CDR3 covers 14 residues. Trimming stripped 0 bases from V and 7 bases from J, with 9 bases between. The CDR3 DNA follows: TGTGCCAGCAGTGAATATAGGGGGAGTGAAAAACTGTTTTTT. Translated, it gives CASSEYRGSEKLFF.

The CDR3 DNA reads TGCAGCTCTTCAGGGACGGGGACTAGCACAGATACGCAGTATTTT. It specifies CSSSGTGTSTDTQYF. V is TRBV29-1 and J is TRBJ2-3; D is perhaps TRBD2 (6 bases). V shed 8 bases and J shed 0 bases, with 18 bases lying between them. The CDR3 has 15 residues. Germline CDR1 SQVTM, CDR2 ANQGSEA.

The chain joins TRBV7-9 to TRBJ1-2; possibly TRBD1 for D (6 bases). Per germline, CDR1 SEHNR and CDR2 FQNEAQ (reference sequence). The CDR3 is 13 amino acids. V was trimmed by 5 bases and J by 5 bases, leaving 12 bases between them. CDR3 loop: CASSADSHYGYTF. For the CDR3, the DNA is TGTGCCAGCAGCGCGGACAGCCATTATGGCTACACCTTC.

The chain carries TRBV7-9 and TRBJ2-5; D uncertain. The CDR3 spans 11 residues. Trimming took 5 bases from V and 4 from J, leaving 5 bases between them. Per the germline V gene, CDR1 is SEHNR and CDR2 is FQNEAQ (reference sequence). CDR3 loop: CASSPGETQYF. Written as DNA, the CDR3 is TGTGCCAGCAGCCCCGGAGAGACCCAGTACTTC. Looking up the rest from reference TRBV7-9 and TRBJ2-5 gives the full variable domain: DTGVSQNPRHKITKRGQNVTFRCDPISEHNRLYWYRQTLGQGPEFLTYFQNEAQLEKSRLLSDRFSAERPKGSFSTLEIQRTEQGDSAMYLCASSPGETQYFGPGTRLLVL.

This chain links TRBV27 with TRBJ1-1; 10 positions match TRBD1. Germline V CDR1 and CDR2: MNHEY, SMNVEV (reference sequence). The junction had 5 bases not matched to a gene; V was cut back by 6 bases and J by 4 bases. This CDR3 region has 14 residues. Here the CDR3 DNA reads TGTGCCAGCAGCAGGGACAGGGGCGGCACTGAAGCTTTCTTT. Its translation is CASSRDRGGTEAFF.

CDR3 nucleotides: TGTGCCACCAGCAGTGGGGACACCCTTTCTGGGGCCAACGTCCTGACTTTC. It specifies CATSSGDTLSGANVLTF. This chain joins TRBV15 and TRBJ2-6, with a tentative D call TRBD1 (6 bases). The CDR3 contains 17 residues. V was trimmed by 3 bases and J by 1 base, leaving 13 bases between them. Germline values: CDR1 LNHNV, CDR2 YYDKDF (reference sequence).

The chain combines TRBV4-1 with TRBJ2-7; 14 nucleotides line up with TRBD2. CDR3 length equals 15 residues. CDR1 is MGHRA, CDR2 YSYEKL, per germline. The trim removed 4 bases at V and 3 bases at J, leaving 2 bases unmatched. CDR3 loop: CASSRGLAGGYEQYF. The CDR3 nucleotides are TGCGCCAGCAGCCGCGGACTAGCGGGGGGCTACGAGCAGTACTTC.

The rearrangement joins TRBV6-6 to TRBJ2-5; 9 bases line up with TRBD2. There are 16 residues in the CDR3. Trimming cost V 5 bases and J 5 bases; bases outside gene matches: 12. Germline V gene lookup returns CDR1 MNHNY and CDR2 SVGAGI (reference sequence). The CDR3 sequence: CASSLIGPSGDETQYF. CDR3 coding DNA: TGTGCCAGCAGTCTTATAGGGCCTAGCGGGGATGAGACCCAGTACTTC.

This sequence joins TRBV7-9 and TRBJ2-1; TRBD2 agrees at 10 bases. The length of the CDR3 is 15 residues. The V gene's germline CDR1 is SEHNR and CDR2 FQNEAQ (reference sequence). Trimming cost V 3 bases and J 8 bases; bases outside gene matches: 7. CDR3 bases: TGTGCCAGCAGCTTGGGAGCGGGGGGGCCCGATGAGCAGTTCTTC. Translating it yields CASSLGAGGPDEQFF.